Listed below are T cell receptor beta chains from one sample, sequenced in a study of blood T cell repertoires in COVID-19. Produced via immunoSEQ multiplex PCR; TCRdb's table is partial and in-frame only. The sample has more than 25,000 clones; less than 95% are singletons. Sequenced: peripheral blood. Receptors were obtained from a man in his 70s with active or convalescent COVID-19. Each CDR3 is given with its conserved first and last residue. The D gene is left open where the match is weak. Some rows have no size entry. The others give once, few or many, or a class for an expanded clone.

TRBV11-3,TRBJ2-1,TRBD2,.,CASSPGGGSYNEQFF,TGTGCCAGCAGCCCGGGGGGTGGTTCCTACAATGAGCAGTTCTTC
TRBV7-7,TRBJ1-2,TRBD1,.,CASSPRRDSNYGYTF,TGTGCCAGCAGCCCGAGGCGGGACAGTAACTATGGCTACACCTTC
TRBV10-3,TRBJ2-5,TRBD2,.,CAISESGGQETQYF,TGTGCCATCAGTGAATCGGGGGGCCAAGAGACCCAGTACTTC
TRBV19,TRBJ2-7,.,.,CASSIGRNTDEQYF,TGTGCCAGTAGTATAGGTCGCAATACGGACGAGCAGTACTTC
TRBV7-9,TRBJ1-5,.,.,CASSPQGGGNQPQHF,TGTGCCAGCAGCCCCCAAGGTGGAGGCAATCAGCCCCAGCATTTT
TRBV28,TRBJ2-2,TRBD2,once,CASTTTSGGTGELFF,TGTGCCAGCACCACGACTAGCGGGGGCACCGGGGAGCTGTTTTTT
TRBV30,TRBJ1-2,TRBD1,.,CAGSAAGGEGYTF,TGTGCCGGGTCCGCCGCAGGGGGAGAAGGCTACACCTTC
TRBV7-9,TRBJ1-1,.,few,CASSLKDSANTEAFF,TGTGCCAGCAGCTTAAAGGACAGCGCGAACACTGAAGCTTTCTTT
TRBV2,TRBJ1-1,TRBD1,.,CASSKDRGGTEAFF,TGTGCCAGCAGTAAGGACAGGGGCGGCACTGAAGCTTTCTTT
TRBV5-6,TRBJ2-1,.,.,CASSLPDSFNEQFF,TGTGCCAGCAGCTTACCCGACAGTTTCAATGAGCAGTTCTTC
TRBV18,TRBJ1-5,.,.,CASSPRTGRDQPQHF,TGTGCCAGCTCACCACGCACAGGGCGAGACCAGCCCCAGCATTTT
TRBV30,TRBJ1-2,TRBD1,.,CAWREGGGYGYTF,TGTGCCTGGAGAGAAGGGGGCGGCTATGGCTACACCTTC
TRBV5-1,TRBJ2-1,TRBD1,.,CASSLDRTTYNEQFF,TGCGCCAGCAGTTTGGACAGGACAACCTACAATGAGCAGTTCTTC
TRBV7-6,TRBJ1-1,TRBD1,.,CASSRRTGGLNTEAFF,TGTGCCAGCAGCCGACGGACAGGGGGGTTGAACACTGAAGCTTTCTTT
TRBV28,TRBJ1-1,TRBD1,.,CASSLPRGRRTEAFF,TGTGCCAGCAGTTTACCGAGGGGGCGAAGGACTGAAGCTTTCTTT
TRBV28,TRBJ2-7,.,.,CASRSFDEQYF,TGTGCCAGCAGAAGCTTTGACGAGCAGTACTTC